This TCR beta chain was recorded in a study of blood T cell repertoires in COVID-19. Across the study: PBMCs, B-cell-depleted T cells, or T cells were the source of the cDNA or gDNA that made up the material.

This clone was observed a handful of times. The repertoire was sequenced with immunoSEQ multiplex PCR; TCRdb's copy has only in-frame clones and lacks some. The sample lists 150,000 to 200,000 clones; approximately 87% were seen once. Germline V gene data show CDR1 as SQVTM and CDR2 as ANQGSEA. V lost 7 bases to trimming and J lost 8 bases, with 12 bases between them. This CDR3 is 11 amino acids long. The sequencing sample was made of peripheral blood. The chain employs TRBV29-1 and TRBJ2-1; a possible D gene is TRBD1 (5 bases). The TCR sequence derives from a man in his forties with active or convalescent COVID-19. The CDR3 region has the DNA TGCAGCGCCTCAGGGTTATATGAGCAGTTCTTC. Translation gives CSASGLYEQFF.